Following are 23 T cell receptor beta chains from one sample sequenced in a study of T cell repertoires in cytomegalovirus infection. TCRdb reprocessed the reads via MiXCR and lists one record per CDR3 protein. This sample has hundreds of thousands of distinct CDR3 sequences, with around a third found just once. The antigens these receptors bind are not known. Material: cultured CD8+ T cells from PBMCs, obtained from culture after CMV antigen stimulation. Source of these receptors: a human donor in good health (CMV status not recorded). Some clones in this sample may be carry-over from other donors' samples.

This clonotype occurred a few times. This chain links TRBV29-1 with TRBJ1-2; D is undetermined. V lost 7 bases to trimming and J lost 5 bases, with 14 bases between them. This CDR3 has 12 residues. Germline V CDR1 and CDR2: SQVTM, ANQGSEA. The CDR3, as DNA: TGCAGCGGATACGGACTGAAGTATGGCTACACCTTC. It is translated as CSGYGLKYGYTF. The entire variable domain, with the rest obtained from reference TRBV29-1 and TRBJ1-2, is as follows: SAVISQKPSRDICQRGTSLTIQCQVDSQVTMMFWYRQQPGQSLTLIATANQGSEATYESGFVIDKFPISRPNLTFSTLTVSNMSPEDSSIYLCSGYGLKYGYTFGSGTRLTVV.

This chain uses TRBV20-1 with TRBJ2-3; D possibly corresponds to TRBD1 (6 bases). Germline CDR1 is DFQATT and CDR2 is SNEGSKA (reference sequence). The V gene lost 0 bases and the J gene lost 5 bases, with 21 bases spanning the gap. The CDR3 extends over 17 amino acids. CDR3 loop: CSARERGTSVPEDTQYF. In DNA, the CDR3 is TGCAGTGCTAGAGAAAGGGGGACCTCCGTTCCCGAAGATACGCAGTATTTT.

This clonotype was observed a few times. The V and J genes are TRBV7-9 and TRBJ1-4; 7 bases line up with TRBD1. Germline V gene data show CDR1 as SEHNR and CDR2 as FQNEAQ (reference sequence). This CDR3 has 15 residues. The ends lost 5 bases at V and 7 bases at J; junction bases unmatched: 10. For the CDR3, the DNA is TGTGCCAGCAGCCTCGCCAAGGGGGCGATTGAAAAACTGTTTTTT. This translates into CASSLAKGAIEKLFF.

The chain combines TRBV28 with TRBJ2-7; 9 positions agree with TRBD1. V gave up 6 bases and J gave up 3 bases; unmatched junction bases: 21. The germline V gene encodes CDR1 MDHEN and CDR2 SYDVKM. CDR3 size: 19 residues. CDR3 DNA: TGTGCCAGCAGCCTATCCTCGGACAGGGGTAATTTTCGACTCTACGAGCAGTACGTC. This sequence encodes CASSLSSDRGNFRLYEQYV.

This clonotype was observed a single time. Germline and junction disagree at one end, which may indicate a read error. The genes are TRBV20-1 and TRBJ2-1; 9 positions match TRBD2. This CDR3 contains 17 residues. From germline, CDR1 is DFQATT and CDR2 SNEGSKA (reference sequence). The CDR3 nucleotides are TGCAGTACTAGAGATGAAAGGAGAAGCGGGGGCGGGGGGGAGCGGTTCTTC. Encoded protein: CSTRDERRSGGGGERFF.

The rearrangement uses TRBV7-3 and TRBJ1-5; TRBD1 agrees at 9 bases. The DNA end favors TRBJ2-3, so the J call may be wrong. Germline lookup yields CDR1 SGHTA and CDR2 FQGTGA. The CDR3 is 21 amino acids. The CDR3 is CASSLSVPGQGLQAGFQPQYF. The CDR3 DNA is TGTGCCAGCAGCTTAAGTGTTCCGGGACAGGGACTTCAAGCTGGCTTTCAGCCCCAGTATTTT.

In regard to this clonotype: Being one base from a much bigger clone, this may be a read error. This chain connects TRBV6-2 or TRBV6-3 to TRBJ2-4; the D gene is possibly TRBD1 (6 bases). The CDR3 sequence is 14 residues long. Trimming shortened V by 0 bases and J by 8 bases, and 11 bases separated the two germline ends. CDR1 is MNHEY, CDR2 SVGEGT, per germline. CDR3 DNA sequence: TGTGCCAGCAGTTACTCGAACAGGGTGGACATTCAGTACTTC. Protein product: CASSYSNRVDIQYF.

This chain connects TRBV6-5 to TRBJ2-7, with D hard to call. V was trimmed by 0 bases and J by 5 bases, leaving 11 bases between them. CDR1 and CDR2 (germline): MNHEY, SVGAGI. The CDR3 length is 14 residues. The chain's CDR3 is CASSYSSQNNEQYF. The CDR3 DNA follows: TGTGCCAGCAGTTACTCGAGCCAGAACAACGAGCAGTACTTC.

V and J are TRBV6-2 or TRBV6-3 and TRBJ1-2, with 8 bases lining up with TRBD1. Germline assignment: CDR1 MNHEY and CDR2 SVGEGT. J was trimmed by 6 bases and V by 5 bases; bases with no gene match: 11. This CDR3 has 15 residues. The CDR3 spells CASSPWDRLGDGYTF. CDR3 in DNA: TGTGCCAGCAGTCCTTGGGACAGGCTGGGCGATGGCTACACCTTC.

This chain uses TRBV27 with TRBJ2-3; 7 positions agree with TRBD2. CDR1 is MNHEY and CDR2 is SMNVEV in the germline V gene (reference sequence). Trimming took 8 bases from V and 4 from J; bases not matched to a gene: 12. This CDR3 region has 15 residues. The chain's CDR3 is CASLTGGTGPDTQYF. The CDR3 bases are TGTGCCAGCCTAACGGGGGGAACCGGCCCAGATACGCAGTATTTT.

There are a few counts of this clonotype. The gene calls are TRBV7-3 and TRBJ1-1, with no clear D. The CDR3 covers 15 residues. Germline lookup yields CDR1 SGHTA and CDR2 FQGTGA. V was shortened by 1 base and J by 3 bases, with 12 bases between the two germline ends. CDR3 nucleotide sequence: TGTGCCAGCAGCTTAAGTCCCCCGGCGGACACTGAAGCTTTCTTT. It is translated as CASSLSPPADTEAFF. The full variable domain, completed using reference TRBV7-3 and TRBJ1-1, is GAGVSQTPSNKVTEKGKYVELRCDPISGHTALYWYRQSLGQGPEFLIYFQGTGAADDSGLPNDRFFAVRPEGSVSTLKIQRTERGDSAVYLCASSLSPPADTEAFFGQGTRLTVV.

This clonotype has just a few counts. CDR3 sequence: CATSHFDGNEQFF. CDR3 bases: TGTGCCACCTCTCATTTCGACGGGAATGAGCAGTTCTTC. The rearrangement joins TRBV24-1 to TRBJ2-1; the D is unclear. Germline V gives CDR1 KGHDR, CDR2 SFDVKD. V was clipped by 9 bases and J by 7 bases, with 15 bases between them. The CDR3 loop spans 13 amino acids.

The chain has TRBV7-9 and TRBJ2-7; a weak D match, TRBD2 (7 bases). The CDR3 runs 12 residues. Germline V CDR1 and CDR2: SEHNR, FQNEAQ (reference sequence). Trimming shortened V by 5 bases and J by 6 bases, and 11 bases separated the two germline ends. The CDR3 bases are TGTGCCAGCAGCACCGGGGGGCCCGAGCAGTACGTC. It translates to CASSTGGPEQYV.

This chain links TRBV29-1 with TRBJ2-1, with D possibly matching TRBD2 (5 bases). The CDR3 has 14 amino acids. CDR1 SQVTM and CDR2 ANQGSEA come from the germline V gene. Trimming left V 3 bases short and J 7 bases short, with 16 bases between. The DNA of the CDR3 is TGCAGCGTTGATGGCGGGTTGAAGGAAAATGAGCAGTTCTTC. Its protein product is CSVDGGLKENEQFF.

The chain recombines TRBV27 with TRBJ1-6, with a tentative D call TRBD1 (6 bases). The CDR3 has 18 residues. The ends were cut back, 2 bases at V and 6 bases at J, with 20 bases in the middle. Germline lookup yields CDR1 MNHEY and CDR2 SMNVEV (reference sequence). CDR3 nucleotides: TGTGCCAGCAGTTTAAATTTTTGGGGGGCGCGGGGTAATTCACCCCTCCACTTT. Residues: CASSLNFWGARGNSPLHF.

The sample holds a few counts of this clonotype. The chain couples TRBV6-4 to TRBJ2-3, with D unresolved. Germline values: CDR1 MRHNA, CDR2 SNTAGT. The CDR3 is 13 residues long. Between the trimmed V and J ends, which lost 3 bases and 2 bases, there was a span of 6 bases. The CDR3 loop is CASSEATTDTQYF. In nucleotides, the CDR3 is TGTGCCAGCAGTGAGGCAACCACAGATACGCAGTATTTT.

V usage is TRBV4-1 and J usage is TRBJ2-1; 10 bases are shared with TRBD2. The CDR3 is 15 amino acids. In germline, CDR1 is MGHRA, CDR2 YSYEKL. Trimming took 4 bases from V and 5 from J; bases not matched to a gene: 5. In DNA, the CDR3 is TGCGCCAGCAGCCCCACTAGCGGGGTCGACAATGAGCAGTTCTTC. It specifies CASSPTSGVDNEQFF.

The V and J genes are TRBV4-1 and TRBJ2-1, with TRBD2 matching 7 bases. V was pared by 2 bases and J by 3 bases, with 10 bases of the junction left unmatched. Germline values: CDR1 MGHRA, CDR2 YSYEKL. The length of the CDR3 is 17 residues. Here the CDR3 DNA reads TGCGCCAGCAGCCAACCCCTTAGCGGGTCTAACTACAATGAGCAGTTCTTC. Its translation is CASSQPLSGSNYNEQFF.

J is TRBJ1-1 and V is TRBV7-3; TRBD1 is a possible D gene (5 bases). V was pared by 1 base and J by 3 bases, with 9 bases between. This CDR3 contains 14 residues. The germline V gene has CDR1 SGHTA and CDR2 FQGTGA. The CDR3 protein is CASSLKGTDTEAFF. DNA for the CDR3: TGTGCCAGCAGCTTAAAGGGGACTGACACTGAAGCTTTCTTT. The whole variable domain, filled in from reference TRBV7-3 and TRBJ1-1, reads GAGVSQTPSNKVTEKGKYVELRCDPISGHTALYWYRQSLGQGPEFLIYFQGTGAADDSGLPNDRFFAVRPEGSVSTLKIQRTERGDSAVYLCASSLKGTDTEAFFGQGTRLTVV.

CDR3 nucleotides: TGTGCCAGCAGACGACAGGGTTCGGATGGCTACACCTTC. Its translation: CASRRQGSDGYTF. J is TRBJ1-2 and V is TRBV27, with 7 bases fitting TRBD1. The trim removed 6 bases at V and 6 bases at J, leaving 7 bases unmatched. This CDR3 has 13 amino acids. CDR1 is MNHEY and CDR2 is SMNVEV in the germline V gene (reference sequence).

Points on this clonotype: A clone one base away is much larger, so this may be a read error. The rearrangement uses TRBV11-1 and TRBJ2-2; 8 nucleotides agree with TRBD1. Germline V gene sequence: CDR1 SGHAT, CDR2 FQDESV (reference sequence). With V trimmed by 5 bases and J by 4 bases, 3 bases remained unmatched. CDR3 length: 14 residues. DNA for the CDR3: TGTGCCAGCAGCCCGGACAGGGCCACCGGGGAGCTGTTTTTT. Amino acids: CASSPDRATGELFF.

CDR3 coding DNA: TGTGCCAGCACCCCCTCGGCCCAAGAGACCCAGTACTTC. Its protein product is CASTPSAQETQYF. The chain employs TRBV7-6 and TRBJ2-5; D is unresolved. V was cut by 7 bases and J by 1 base, with 10 bases left in between. The CDR3 contains 13 residues. Germline lookup yields CDR1 SGHVS and CDR2 FNYEAQ. Supplemented by reference TRBV7-6 and TRBJ2-5, the full variable domain reads GAGVSQSPRYKVTKRGQDVALRCDPISGHVSLYWYRQALGQGPEFLTYFNYEAQQDKSGLPNDRFSAERPEGSISTLTIQRTEQRDSAMYRCASTPSAQETQYFGPGTRLLVL.

This chain uses TRBV7-3 with TRBJ2-1; weak D call: TRBD2 (6 bases). Looked up from germline, CDR1 is SGHTA and CDR2 is FQGTGA. Trimming removed 1 base from V and 5 bases from J, with 15 bases in between. The CDR3 loop spans 16 amino acids. The CDR3 DNA follows: TGTGCCAGCAGCTTAAGCCCGGGGGAGAAGGACAATGAGCAGTTCTTC. Protein product: CASSLSPGEKDNEQFF. Full variable domain (remainder filled in from reference TRBV7-3 and TRBJ2-1): GAGVSQTPSNKVTEKGKYVELRCDPISGHTALYWYRQSLGQGPEFLIYFQGTGAADDSGLPNDRFFAVRPEGSVSTLKIQRTERGDSAVYLCASSLSPGEKDNEQFFGPGTRLTVL.